Following are 18 T cell receptor beta chains from one sample sequenced in a study of T-cell reconstitution after alpha-beta-depleted transplantation in children listed by TCRdb under 2016. This sample's treatment or condition label indicates: allogeneic hematopoietic cell transplantation with graft depleted of TCRalphabeta T cells and CD19 B cells. The library was prepared using PCR. TCRdb records Illumina HiSeq 2500 as the sequencer. TCR library preparation used molecular barcoding, with unique molecular identifiers applied to normalize quantification of the TCRbeta repertoire. TCRdb reprocessed the public reads (quality trimming at Q25 with fastp, clone calling with MiXCR) and kept in-frame beta chains. A single entry per CDR3 protein holds the most common genes and DNA from its merged rows. The sample profile shows around 300,000 distinct CDR3 sequences; around 10% of them were found once. The top ten clonotypes cover less than 9% of the sample.

The sequenced sample was PBMCs, obtained before TCRalphabeta/CD19-depleted stem cell transplant. Receptors were obtained from a boy under two years old with acute myeloid leukemia, due to receive a stem cell transplant.

This clonotype was observed many times. The chain links TRBV29-1 to TRBJ1-2, with 8 positions matching TRBD1. Trimming removed 1 base from V and 6 bases from J; junction bases left unmatched: 7. CDR1 is SQVTM and CDR2 is ANQGSEA in the germline V gene. The CDR3 extends over 14 amino acids. DNA of the CDR3: TGCAGCGTTGAAGCCCGGGACAGGAGAAATGGCTACACCTTC. Translation gives CSVEARDRRNGYTF.

This clonotype was recorded at least ten times. Mismatch with germline at one junction end may stem from a read error. The chain recombines TRBV28 with TRBJ2-7, with TRBD1 identical over 9 bases. Per germline, CDR1 MDHEN and CDR2 SYDVKM. The CDR3 extends over 15 amino acids. Written as DNA, the CDR3 is TGTGCCAGTAGTTTATACCGGGACAGGGACCACGAGCAGTACTTC. Amino acid sequence: CASSLYRDRDHEQYF.

This clonotype was picked up many times. This chain's CDR3 is CASSQQGYEQYF. The CDR3 nucleotides read TGTGCCAGCAGCCAGCAGGGCTACGAGCAGTACTTC. This chain uses TRBV7-9 with TRBJ2-7; tentatively, D is TRBD1 (5 bases). CDR3 length: 12 amino acids. Germline assignment: CDR1 SEHNR and CDR2 FQNEAQ (reference sequence). Trimming pared 5 bases from V and 3 bases from J, leaving 8 bases between.

This clonotype was seen many times. The chain is built from TRBV5-1 and TRBJ2-2; 9 bases map to TRBD1. After removal of 4 bases from V and 4 bases from J, the junction contained 11 bases not matched to a gene. The germline CDR1 and CDR2 sequences are SGHRS and YFSETQ. CDR3 length equals 17 residues. The CDR3 here is CASSPLLQGALTGELFF. The CDR3 coding sequence is TGCGCCAGCAGCCCACTACTACAGGGGGCGCTCACCGGGGAGCTGTTTTTT.

This chain uses TRBV3-1 with TRBJ2-6, with D uncertain. CDR3 length: 16 amino acids. Trimming cost V 4 bases and J 3 bases, with 13 bases left between them. Germline V lookup: CDR1 LGHDT, CDR2 YNNKEL (reference sequence). The CDR3, as DNA: TGTGCCAGCAGCCGATCCCAGTATTATGGGGCCAACGTCCTGACTTTC. Its protein product is CASSRSQYYGANVLTF.

This clonotype was counted between two and nine times. The chain employs TRBV20-1 and TRBJ2-7, with 7 bases lining up with TRBD1. The germline gives CDR1 DFQATT, CDR2 SNEGSKA (reference sequence). This CDR3 has 11 residues. Germline trimming cut 5 bases from V and 4 bases from J; bases unmatched to any gene: 2. Here the CDR3 DNA reads TGCAGTGCTGACAGGGTTTACGAGCAGTACTTC. This codes for CSADRVYEQYF.

This clonotype came up many times. This chain joins TRBV6-1 and TRBJ1-2, with 11 bases fitting TRBD1. J was trimmed by 8 bases and V by 10 bases; bases with no gene match: 12. Germline V gene lookup returns CDR1 MNHNS and CDR2 SASEGT. The CDR3 is made up of 14 amino acids. CDR3 coding DNA: TGTGCCACCACATCAGGACAGGGGGCGCGGGGCTACACCTTC. Residues: CATTSGQGARGYTF.

Many counts were recorded for this clonotype. This chain connects TRBV7-2 to TRBJ2-5, with D perhaps given as TRBD1 or TRBD2 (6 bases each). V was pared by 0 bases and J by 2 bases, with 13 bases between. The CDR3 is 16 amino acids. The germline CDR1 and CDR2 sequences are SGHTA and FQGNSA. The CDR3: CASSLATGGQQETQYF. In DNA, the CDR3 is TGTGCCAGCAGCTTAGCTACCGGGGGCCAACAAGAGACCCAGTACTTC.

This clonotype was seen ten or more times. V and J are TRBV4-3 and TRBJ1-1; no clear D gene. V shed 1 base and J shed 1 base, with 10 bases lying between them. Germline V gene sequence: CDR1 LGHNA, CDR2 YSLEER. CDR3 length: 15 amino acids. CDR3 amino acids: CASSQVLRQNTEAFF. CDR3 coding DNA: TGCGCCAGCAGCCAAGTCTTACGACAGAACACTGAAGCTTTCTTT.

This clonotype was counted ten times or more. This rearrangement joins TRBV5-1 to TRBJ2-1; 10 bases align to TRBD2. CDR1 is SGHRS, CDR2 YFSETQ, per germline. J was trimmed by 5 bases and V by 4 bases; bases with no gene match: 6. CDR3 length equals 15 residues. The CDR3 loop reads CASSHTSGVDNEQFF. CDR3 coding DNA: TGCGCCAGCAGCCACACTAGCGGGGTCGACAATGAGCAGTTCTTC.

This clonotype was detected only a few times. The gene calls are TRBV28 and TRBJ2-7, with 12 bases that match TRBD2. The germline gives CDR1 MDHEN, CDR2 SYDVKM. The CDR3 is 14 amino acids. V lost 6 bases to trimming and J lost 6 bases; unmatched junction nucleotides: 6. CDR3 bases: TGTGCCAGCAGGCGACCTAGCGGGAGGGGCGAGCAGTACTTC. As protein: CASRRPSGRGEQYF.

This clonotype has at least ten counts. The gene calls are TRBV3-1 and TRBJ1-4; 7 positions match TRBD1. V trimming: 4 bases; J trimming: 5 bases; junction bases outside the gene matches: 4. Germline CDR1 and CDR2: LGHDT and YNNKEL (reference sequence). This CDR3 spans 14 amino acids. The CDR3 here is CASSPRQGNEKLFF. In DNA, the CDR3 is TGTGCCAGCAGCCCCCGACAGGGCAATGAAAAACTGTTTTTT.

This clonotype was counted ten times or more. The gene calls are TRBV7-2 and TRBJ1-2; D call uncertain. Between the trimmed V and J ends, which lost 5 bases and 4 bases, there was a span of 8 bases. The CDR3 is 12 residues long. Germline CDR1 and CDR2: SGHTA and FQGNSA. The CDR3 region is CASSPGVYGYTF. CDR3 bases: TGTGCCAGCAGCCCCGGGGTCTATGGCTACACCTTC. The variable domain in full, with the rest retrieved from reference TRBV7-2 and TRBJ1-2, is GAGVSQSPSNKVTEKGKDVELRCDPISGHTALYWYRQSLGQGLEFLIYFQGNSAPDKSGLPSDRFSAERTGGSVSTLTIQRTQQEDSAVYLCASSPGVYGYTFGSGTRLTVV.

This clonotype was counted ten times or more. The V and J genes are TRBV2 and TRBJ2-7; 10 nucleotides agree with TRBD1. The CDR3 runs to 13 residues. With V trimmed by 8 bases and J by 5 bases, 6 bases remained unmatched. CDR1 and CDR2 (germline): SNHLY, FYNNEI. CDR3 loop: CASARDRGDEQYF. CDR3 nucleotide sequence: TGTGCCAGCGCCCGGGACAGGGGCGACGAGCAGTACTTC.

This clonotype has more than one count but fewer than ten. The V and J genes are TRBV6-5 and TRBJ2-1; 11 bases map to TRBD2. Germline CDR1 MNHEY, CDR2 SVGAGI. CDR3 length: 16 amino acids. The V and J ends lost 0 bases and 8 bases, in that order; junction bases with no gene match: 6. The DNA for the CDR3 is TGTGCCAGCAGTTACTCTAGCGGGGGGGCCGTGGATGAGCAGTTCTTC. It specifies CASSYSSGGAVDEQFF.

This clonotype was seen at least ten times. The chain carries TRBV29-1 and TRBJ2-7; TRBD1 matches 7 bases. There are 14 residues in the CDR3. V was pared by 7 bases and J by 0 bases, with 9 bases of the junction left unmatched. Per the germline V gene, CDR1 is SQVTM and CDR2 is ANQGSEA. The CDR3 DNA is TGCAGCGGCGAGGGTTGGGACAGCTCCTACGAGCAGTACTTC. Encoded protein: CSGEGWDSSYEQYF.

This clonotype was detected ten times or more. V and J are TRBV28 and TRBJ1-2, with TRBD1 matching 8 bases. This CDR3 has 15 amino acids. CDR1 MDHEN and CDR2 SYDVKM come from the germline V gene. Unmatched junction bases numbered 5, after V lost 1 base and J lost 4 bases. CDR3 DNA sequence: TGTGCCAGCAGTTTATCGACCCAGGGGGCCTATGGCTACACCTTC. It yields the protein CASSLSTQGAYGYTF.

The chain recombines TRBV11-2 with TRBJ2-5; a possible D gene is TRBD1 (7 bases). Germline CDR1 reads SGHAT; CDR2 reads FQNNGV. V dropped 2 bases and J dropped 7 bases, with 11 bases sitting between them. The CDR3 totals 13 residues. Here the CDR3 reads CASSLRQGGTQYF. The CDR3, as DNA: TGTGCCAGCAGCTTAAGACAGGGAGGGACCCAGTACTTC.